This T cell receptor (beta chain) was profiled in a study of post-analysis software for immune sequencing data. Study-wide results and limits: Roughly five TRBV segments, including TRBV5-6, TRBV5-1 and TRBV20-1, were more frequent in patients than controls.

Unique molecular identifiers featured in each of the TCR beta cDNA libraries. TCRdb independently ran MiXCR on the PCR reads; one entry per CDR3 protein. The sample records approximately 440,000 distinct CDR3 sequences, roughly 45% being singletons. This clonotype was counted a few times. Its antigen is undetermined. The junction had 2 bases not matched to a gene; V was cut back by 5 bases and J by 3 bases. CDR1 and CDR2 from the germline V gene are ENHRY and SYGVKD. The CDR3 runs to 13 residues. The chain employs TRBV10-3 and TRBJ2-7, with 9 nucleotides matching TRBD2. Sequences were obtained from blood. The receptor was isolated from a girl under 18 with multiple sclerosis. The CDR3 DNA reads TGTGCCATCAGTTCTAGCGGGAACTACGAGCAGTACTTC. Translated: CAISSSGNYEQYF.